This T cell receptor (beta chain) is drawn from a study of CD8 T cells in ankylosing spondylitis. This clonotype was detected ten times or more. TCRdb fed the 5' RACE reads into MiXCR, producing one record per CDR3 protein. The sample lists about 210,000 distinct CDR3 sequences; approximately 8% were seen once. Trimming pared 7 bases from V and 2 bases from J, leaving 3 bases between. The CDR3 covers 10 residues. Germline CDR1 SGHRS, CDR2 YFSETQ. The sequenced sample consisted of blood, either unsorted or a sorted T cell fraction (not recorded which). V gene TRBV5-1 combines with J gene TRBJ1-2, with D hard to call. This TCR came from a female donor with ankylosing spondylitis or in good health (not recorded which). CDR3 sequence reads: CASVNYGYTF. Here the CDR3 DNA reads TGCGCCAGCGTCAACTATGGCTACACCTTC.